The 4 T cell receptor beta chains in this list originate from one sample, sequenced in a study of cytomegalovirus exposure and HLA in healthy donors. Primers included in the PCR were 60 Vbeta and 13 Jbeta primers. Sequencing used immunoSEQ multiplex PCR; TCRdb keeps in-frame clones, though not all of them. This listing includes nearly 200,000 clones. Source material: PBMCs. These receptors were collected from a boy between 10 and 17 years old in good health and CMV-seronegative.

This chain links TRBV11-2 with TRBJ1-1; no firm D call. Trimming removed 1 base at V and 1 base at J, with 10 bases between. Looked up from germline, CDR1 is SGHAT and CDR2 is FQNNGV. The CDR3 contains 15 residues. Here the CDR3 reads CASSLVGEANTEAFF. Written as DNA, the CDR3 is TGTGCCAGCAGCTTAGTTGGGGAGGCGAACACTGAAGCTTTCTTT.

In nucleotides, the CDR3 is TGTGCCAGCAGCCTTGGACAGGGTGAAGCTTTCTTT. Translation gives CASSLGQGEAFF. V gene TRBV7-9 combines with J gene TRBJ1-1; 8 positions agree with TRBD1. The germline V gene encodes CDR1 SEHNR and CDR2 FQNEAQ (reference sequence). The CDR3 has 12 residues. J was trimmed by 7 bases and V by 5 bases; bases with no gene match: 3.

The chain carries TRBV5-8 and TRBJ1-5, with D possibly matching TRBD1 (5 bases). The germline CDR1 and CDR2 sequences are SGHTS and YDEGEE. The CDR3 consists of 13 residues. Trimming stripped 2 bases from V and 4 bases from J, with 7 bases between. The CDR3 DNA follows: TGTGCCAGCAGCTTAAGGGGAAATCAGCCCCAGCATTTT. Its protein is CASSLRGNQPQHF.

The chain links TRBV19 to TRBJ2-1; TRBD2 agrees at 8 bases. CDR1 is LNHDA, CDR2 SQIVND, per germline (reference sequence). The trim removed 0 bases at V and 7 bases at J, leaving 5 bases unmatched. CDR3 length: 15 amino acids. The DNA for the CDR3 is TGTGCCAGTAGTATAGATCGGTTAGCGGGGAATGAGCAGTTCTTC. The encoded protein is CASSIDRLAGNEQFF.